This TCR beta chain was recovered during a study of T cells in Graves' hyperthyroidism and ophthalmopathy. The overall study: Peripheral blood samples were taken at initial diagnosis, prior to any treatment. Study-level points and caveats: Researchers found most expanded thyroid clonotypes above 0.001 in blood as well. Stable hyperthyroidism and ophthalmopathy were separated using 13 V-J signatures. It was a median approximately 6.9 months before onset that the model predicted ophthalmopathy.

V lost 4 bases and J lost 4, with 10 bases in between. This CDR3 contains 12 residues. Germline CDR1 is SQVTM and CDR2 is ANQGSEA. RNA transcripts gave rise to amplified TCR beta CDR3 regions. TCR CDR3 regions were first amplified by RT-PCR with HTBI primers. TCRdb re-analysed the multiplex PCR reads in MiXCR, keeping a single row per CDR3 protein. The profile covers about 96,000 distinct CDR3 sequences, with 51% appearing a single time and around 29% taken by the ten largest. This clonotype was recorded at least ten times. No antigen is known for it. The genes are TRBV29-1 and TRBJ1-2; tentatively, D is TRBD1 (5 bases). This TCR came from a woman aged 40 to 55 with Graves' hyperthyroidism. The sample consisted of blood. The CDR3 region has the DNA TGCAGCGTTGCCACAGGCCTCTATGGCTACACCTTC. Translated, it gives CSVATGLYGYTF.